The 10 T cell receptor beta chains below come from one sample, sequenced in a study of cytotoxic CD8 clonotypes in ibrutinib-treated CLL. The assay was immunoSEQ multiplex PCR, and TCRdb's table has in-frame clones only and misses some. Here the sample spans some 200,000 clones, 55% to 85% being singletons. The sequencing here drew on PBMCs, taken after 24 months of ibrutinib treatment. These receptors originate from a human donor with chronic lymphocytic leukemia.

CDR3 sequence (DNA): TGTGCCAGCAGCTTAGAACAGGGGTGGAGGGAGATGAACTACGAGCAGTACTTC. Translating it yields CASSLEQGWREMNYEQYF. The chain uses TRBV11-2 and TRBJ2-7, with D possibly TRBD1 on 7 matching bases. Germline V gene data show CDR1 as SGHAT and CDR2 as FQNNGV. V shed 0 bases and J shed 3 bases, with 21 bases lying between them. The CDR3 has 18 amino acids.

The chain is built from TRBV10-1 and TRBJ1-1; D remains unclear. The CDR3 extends over 13 amino acids. V gave up 6 bases and J gave up 1 base, with 9 bases separating them. Germline assignment: CDR1 WNHNN and CDR2 SYGVQD (reference sequence). CDR3 residues: CASSMDRNTEAFF. DNA for the CDR3: TGCGCCAGCAGCATGGACCGGAACACTGAAGCTTTCTTT.

CDR3 sequence: CASSQAGVGAFF. CDR3 coding DNA: TGTGCCAGCAGCCAAGCCGGGGTCGGGGCTTTCTTT. The genes are TRBV4-2 and TRBJ1-1; unclear D gene. Germline lookup yields CDR1 LGHNA and CDR2 YNFKEQ. The CDR3 sequence is 12 residues long. Trimming removed 1 base at V and 11 bases at J, with 11 bases between.

The gene calls are TRBV19 and TRBJ1-5; D is possibly TRBD1 (5 bases). With 4 bases removed from V and 3 bases from J, the gap between germline ends came to 13 bases. This CDR3 is 15 amino acids long. The germline CDR1 and CDR2 sequences are LNHDA and SQIVND (reference sequence). CDR3 amino acids: CASSTRDVYNQPQHF. CDR3 coding DNA: TGTGCCAGTAGTACCAGGGACGTATACAATCAGCCCCAGCATTTT.

This chain connects TRBV5-1 to TRBJ2-1, with TRBD1 as a possible D gene (6 bases). This CDR3 is built from 15 residues. Between the trimmed V and J ends, which lost 0 bases and 12 bases, there was a span of 19 bases. Looked up from germline, CDR1 is SGHRS and CDR2 is YFSETQ. CDR3 DNA sequence: TGCGCCAGCAGCTTGGAGGGGGACAAGGGTTTACGGCAGTTCTTC. Protein sequence: CASSLEGDKGLRQFF.

The chain joins TRBV10-3 to TRBJ2-2, with D maybe TRBD2 (5 bases). The V and J ends lost 6 bases and 1 base respectively, with 9 bases between them. There are 14 residues in the CDR3. Looked up from germline, CDR1 is ENHRY and CDR2 is SYGVKD. The CDR3 region is CAISVSGNTGELFF. DNA for the CDR3: TGTGCCATCAGCGTAAGCGGGAACACCGGGGAGCTGTTTTTT.

This sequence joins TRBV6-1 and TRBJ2-5; possibly TRBD1 or TRBD2 for D (5 bases each). Trimming cost V 4 bases and J 2 bases, with 11 bases left between them. The germline V gene has CDR1 MNHNS and CDR2 SASEGT. The CDR3 runs 14 residues. CDR3: CASSVGRTQETQYF. The CDR3 DNA sequence: TGTGCCAGCAGTGTGGGACGGACACAAGAGACCCAGTACTTC.

The V gene is TRBV4-1, the J gene TRBJ2-1, with D possibly TRBD2 on 6 matching bases. Germline V lookup: CDR1 MGHRA, CDR2 YSYEKL. Deletions cut 3 bases from V and 7 bases from J, with 31 bases between. This CDR3 contains 20 residues. CDR3 residues: CASSHPDLWASEYIGNEQFF. DNA of the CDR3: TGCGCCAGCAGCCACCCCGACTTATGGGCTAGCGAATATATTGGAAATGAGCAGTTCTTC.

V usage is TRBV4-3 and J usage is TRBJ2-2, with D hard to call. Deletions cut 0 bases from V and 4 bases from J, with 6 bases between. CDR3 size: 14 residues. Germline-derived CDR1 and CDR2 are LGHNA and YSLEER. This CDR3 reads CASSQDTATGELFF. DNA for the CDR3: TGCGCCAGCAGCCAAGATACAGCCACCGGGGAGCTGTTTTTT.

The rearrangement links TRBV29-1 to TRBJ2-1; 16 nucleotides agree with TRBD2. The CDR3 totals 16 residues. V lost 5 bases and J lost 2; bases outside the gene matches: 3. Germline CDR1 reads SQVTM; CDR2 reads ANQGSEA. CDR3 residues: CSVTGTSGRAYNEQFF. In DNA form, the CDR3 reads TGCAGCGTTACCGGGACTAGCGGGAGGGCCTACAATGAGCAGTTCTTC.